The 20 T cell receptor beta chains given below trace back to one sample, sequenced in a study of early T cells in non-severe SARS-CoV-2 infection. TCRdb re-called the 5' RACE reads through MiXCR, storing one row per CDR3 protein. The repertoire includes roughly 81,000 distinct CDR3 sequences, 9.5% to 13% of them detected once, and approximately 2.4% sits in the top ten. The sequenced sample consisted of whole blood. These receptors came from an adult who was a healthcare worker with PCR-confirmed SARS-CoV-2 infection or an uninfected control (not recorded which).

This clonotype showed up many times. This chain connects TRBV30 to TRBJ1-5, with D hard to call. Trimming shortened V by 2 bases and J by 8 bases, and 10 bases separated the two germline ends. The CDR3 spans 12 residues. Germline V gives CDR1 GTSNPN, CDR2 SVGIG (reference sequence). The CDR3 here is CAWSTVGKPQHF. The CDR3 DNA follows: TGTGCCTGGAGTACCGTTGGAAAGCCCCAGCATTTT.

This clonotype was seen more than once but under ten times. This chain uses TRBV20-1 with TRBJ2-7; TRBD1 matches at 7 bases. The CDR3 runs to 15 residues. Germline CDR1 and CDR2: DFQATT and SNEGSKA (reference sequence). Germline trimming cut 5 bases from V and 0 bases from J; bases unmatched to any gene: 10. The CDR3 bases are TGCAGTGCTCCGTACCGGGACAGCAGCTCCTACGAGCAGTACTTC. Its translation: CSAPYRDSSSYEQYF.

The table lists this clonotype with many counts. The rearrangement links TRBV7-8 to TRBJ2-1; D gene uncertain. Germline V gene sequence: CDR1 SGHVS, CDR2 FQNEAQ. CDR3 size: 14 residues. V lost 1 base to trimming and J lost 8 bases, with 12 bases between them. CDR3 nucleotides: TGTGCCAGCAGCTTAGACATGGCAATGGATGAGCAGTTCTTC. Translation gives CASSLDMAMDEQFF.

V gene TRBV7-2 combines with J gene TRBJ2-1; 7 bases map to TRBD1. The CDR3 length is 15 residues. After removal of 5 bases from V and 3 bases from J, the junction contained 7 bases not matched to a gene. Germline V CDR1 and CDR2: SGHTA, FQGNSA. The DNA of the CDR3 is TGTGCCAGCAGCCGCGGACAGGTGCACTACAATGAGCAGTTCTTC. Amino acid sequence: CASSRGQVHYNEQFF.

This clonotype was counted many times. The V call is TRBV20-1, the J call TRBJ2-5; D is possibly TRBD1 or TRBD2 (5 bases each). The CDR3 loop spans 12 amino acids. Trimming removed 1 base at V and 5 bases at J, with 8 bases between. CDR1 DFQATT and CDR2 SNEGSKA come from the germline V gene (reference sequence). The CDR3 region is CSARAREETQYF. The CDR3 coding sequence is TGCAGTGCTAGAGCCAGGGAGGAGACCCAGTACTTC.

Only a few counts were recorded for this clonotype. V and J are TRBV10-2 and TRBJ1-1, with TRBD1 as a possible D gene (5 bases). This CDR3 has 12 amino acids. In germline, CDR1 is WSHSY, CDR2 SAAADI. Trimming shortened V by 3 bases and J by 5 bases, and 7 bases separated the two germline ends. Here the CDR3 reads CASSDKGTEAFF. As DNA, the CDR3 is TGCGCCAGCAGTGACAAGGGGACTGAAGCTTTCTTT.

CDR3 coding DNA: TGTGCCAGCAGACCGAATGGGGGGAGCAATCAGCCCCAGCATTTT. This sequence encodes CASRPNGGSNQPQHF. The rearrangement joins TRBV12-3 or TRBV12-4 to TRBJ1-5; D may be TRBD1 (5 bases). V gave up 6 bases and J gave up 1 base, with 13 bases separating them. The CDR3 is 15 residues long.

J is TRBJ1-1 and V is TRBV30, with D possibly being TRBD1 (6 bases). The germline gives CDR1 GTSNPN, CDR2 SVGIG (reference sequence). The CDR3 length is 15 residues. The V end was cut by 8 bases, the J end by 4 bases, with 23 bases between. The CDR3 is CAGNRGGPVRTEAFF. CDR3 coding DNA: TGTGCCGGGAATCGGGGGGGGCCGGTTCGCACTGAAGCTTTCTTT.

At least ten counts were recorded for this clonotype. The J gene is TRBJ1-1, the V gene TRBV6-5, with D perhaps matching TRBD1 (6 bases). The CDR3 is made up of 15 amino acids. The V gene lost 8 bases and the J gene lost 4 bases, with 20 bases spanning the gap. Germline CDR1 MNHEY, CDR2 SVGAGI. The DNA of the CDR3 is TGTGCCAGCGCTTACAGGGCGCGGATGGGCACTGAAGCTTTCTTT. It codes for CASAYRARMGTEAFF.

This clonotype was seen ten or more times. The chain links TRBV6-5 to TRBJ1-5; 8 bases match TRBD1. The CDR3 is made up of 15 amino acids. CDR1 is MNHEY and CDR2 is SVGAGI in the germline V gene. V shed 6 bases, J shed 5 bases, and the junction held 9 bases outside the gene matches. In DNA form, the CDR3 reads TGTGCCAGCAGCCTGGACAGGGCCGGTGATCAGCCCCAGCATTTT. Translation gives CASSLDRAGDQPQHF.

This clonotype was seen repeatedly, ten times or more. V gene TRBV14 combines with J gene TRBJ2-1; 9 bases are a match to TRBD1. The CDR3 is 17 residues long. Losses at the gene ends were 1 base for V and 8 bases for J; bases not matched to a gene: 12. CDR1 is SGHDN, CDR2 FVKESK, per germline. The CDR3 sequence is CASSQAFAGTGSDEQFF. The CDR3 DNA reads TGTGCCAGCAGCCAAGCCTTCGCCGGGACAGGGAGCGATGAGCAGTTCTTC.

This clonotype was seen many times. V gene TRBV6-1 combines with J gene TRBJ1-5; the D gene is possibly TRBD1 (6 bases). Deletions cut 5 bases from V and 0 bases from J, with 8 bases between. CDR1 and CDR2 (germline): MNHNS, SASEGT. This CDR3 is built from 14 residues. CDR3 sequence (DNA): TGTGCCAGCAGTAGGGACACTAGCAATCAGCCCCAGCATTTT. It is translated as CASSRDTSNQPQHF.

The chain joins TRBV20-1 to TRBJ2-3; no clear D. CDR3 size: 14 residues. From germline, CDR1 is DFQATT and CDR2 SNEGSKA (reference sequence). V lost 4 bases and J 3 bases, leaving 14 bases between the germline ends. This CDR3 is CSATPLVGTDTQYF. Here the CDR3 DNA reads TGCAGTGCTACGCCCCTTGTGGGAACAGATACGCAGTATTTT.

Only one count was recorded for this clonotype. Its ends do not fully match the called genes, so a read error is possible. This chain connects TRBV6-6 to TRBJ1-5; D possibly corresponds to TRBD1 (5 bases). The CDR3 has 14 residues. From germline, CDR1 is MNHNY and CDR2 SVGAGI (reference sequence). DNA for the CDR3: TGTGCCAACAGTTTGGACACGGCCAATCAGCCCCAGCATTTT. Amino acids: CANSLDTANQPQHF.

The rearrangement uses TRBV29-1 and TRBJ2-7, with 8 bases aligning to TRBD1. V was pared by 7 bases and J by 4 bases, with 6 bases of the junction left unmatched. Germline V CDR1 and CDR2: SQVTM, ANQGSEA. The CDR3 is 12 amino acids. Here the CDR3 reads CSATQGAYEQYF. CDR3 DNA sequence: TGCAGCGCTACCCAGGGGGCTTACGAGCAGTACTTC.

This chain links TRBV6-2 or TRBV6-3 with TRBJ2-7; 8 nucleotides line up with TRBD2. V was pared by 7 bases and J by 3 bases, with 5 bases of the junction left unmatched. Germline V gene lookup returns CDR1 MNHEY and CDR2 SVGEGT. This CDR3 comprises 13 residues. The CDR3 DNA is TGTGCCAGCAAGGGACTAGACCACTACGAGCAGTACTTC. The encoded protein is CASKGLDHYEQYF.

In this sample, this clonotype turned up many times. The rearrangement links TRBV2 to TRBJ2-2; TRBD1 aligns across 9 bases. This CDR3 is built from 14 residues. Germline lookup yields CDR1 SNHLY and CDR2 FYNNEI. V gave up 5 bases and J gave up 3 bases; unmatched junction bases: 1. The CDR3 loop is CASSRQGDTGELFF. CDR3 in DNA: TGTGCCAGCAGTCGACAGGGGGACACCGGGGAGCTGTTTTTT.

This rearrangement joins TRBV21-1 to TRBJ2-1; the table's D call of TRBD2 was not tested on the DNA. TRBV21-1 counts as a pseudogene. CDR3 length: 15 residues. CDR3 sequence: CASSKNRTPYNEQFF. The CDR3 nucleotides read TGTGCCAGCAGCAAAAATCGGACTCCCTACAATGAGCAGTTCTTC.

The chain recombines TRBV5-1 with TRBJ2-2; possible D gene TRBD1, 6 bases. The CDR3 sequence is 15 residues long. CDR1 and CDR2 (germline): SGHRS, YFSETQ. The V end was cut by 0 bases, the J end by 6 bases, with 12 bases between. The CDR3, as DNA: TGCGCCAGCAGCTTGGAGGGGGTAGTGCCCGGGGAGCTGTTTTTT. As protein: CASSLEGVVPGELFF.

In this sample, this clonotype turned up many times. The V gene is TRBV29-1, the J gene TRBJ2-2; tentatively, D is TRBD1 (6 bases). This CDR3 contains 14 residues. Looked up from germline, CDR1 is SQVTM and CDR2 is ANQGSEA. V was trimmed by 6 bases and J by 0 bases, leaving 11 bases between them. DNA for the CDR3: TGCAGCGTCGCCGGGACAACGAACACCGGGGAGCTGTTTTTT. Translated, it gives CSVAGTTNTGELFF.